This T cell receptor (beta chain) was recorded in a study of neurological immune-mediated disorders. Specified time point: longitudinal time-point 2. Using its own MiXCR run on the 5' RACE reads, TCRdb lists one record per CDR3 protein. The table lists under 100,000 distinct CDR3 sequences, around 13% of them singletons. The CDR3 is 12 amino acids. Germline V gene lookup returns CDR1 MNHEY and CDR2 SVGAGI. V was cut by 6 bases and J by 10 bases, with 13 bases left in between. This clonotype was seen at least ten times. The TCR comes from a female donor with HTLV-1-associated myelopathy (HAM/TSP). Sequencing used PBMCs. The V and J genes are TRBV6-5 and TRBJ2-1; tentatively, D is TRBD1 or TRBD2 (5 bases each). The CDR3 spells CASRFRDREQFF. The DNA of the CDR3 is TGTGCCAGCAGATTTAGGGACCGGGAGCAGTTCTTC.